The 3 T cell receptor beta chains below were found in one sample sequenced in a study of human T cells and chemical hapten exposure. Unfractionated whole blood served as the source for total RNA extraction. MiXCR, applied by TCRdb to the 5' RACE reads, yields one record per CDR3 protein. The table lists 110,000 to 150,000 distinct CDR3 sequences, 4.1% of them singletons. All receptors derive from a female donor in good health.

This clonotype was counted between two and nine times. J is TRBJ2-5 and V is TRBV14, with D perhaps matching TRBD1 (6 bases). This CDR3 comprises 14 residues. Trimming took off 6 bases at V and 2 bases at J, with 13 bases between the two ends. Germline V lookup: CDR1 SGHDN, CDR2 FVKESK. The CDR3 sequence is CASRPRDIQETQYF. The DNA of the CDR3 is TGTGCCAGCAGACCTAGGGACATTCAAGAGACCCAGTACTTC.

This clonotype was observed many times. The rearrangement links TRBV9 to TRBJ1-6; unclear D gene. The ends were cut back, 0 bases at V and 15 bases at J, with 4 bases in the middle. The CDR3 extends over 10 amino acids. Germline loops: CDR1 SGDLS, CDR2 YYNGEE. The CDR3 here is CASSVGHLHF. CDR3 bases: TGTGCCAGCAGCGTAGGACACCTCCACTTT.

The chain is built from TRBV3-1 and TRBJ1-5; D is unclear. This CDR3 is built from 14 residues. V was trimmed by 1 base and J by 5 bases, leaving 9 bases between them. Germline-derived CDR1 and CDR2 are LGHDT and YNNKEL (reference sequence). CDR3 residues: CASSQGGRDQPQHF. The CDR3 region has the DNA TGTGCCAGCAGCCAAGGAGGGAGGGATCAGCCCCAGCATTTT.